This T cell receptor beta chain was sequenced during a study of blood T cell repertoires in COVID-19. Profiling relied on immunoSEQ multiplex PCR, and the TCRdb table lists in-frame clones only, not all of them. Of roughly 300,000 clones listed, 65% to 85% are singletons. This clone appeared once. Different DNA sequences within this sample yield the same CDR3. The CDR3 is 14 residues long. Germline lookup yields CDR1 MDHEN and CDR2 SYDVKM. Between the trimmed V and J ends, which lost 7 bases and 3 bases, there was a span of 10 bases. The rearrangement uses TRBV28 and TRBJ1-6; tentatively, D is TRBD1 (6 bases). The material sequenced was peripheral blood. This TCR derives from a human donor with COVID-19, enrolled during active disease. The donor label of this sample is uncertain. This chain's CDR3 is CASNNRVYNSPLHF. As DNA, the CDR3 is TGTGCCAGCAACAACAGGGTCTATAATTCACCCCTCCACTTT. Variable domain in full (rest from reference TRBV28 and TRBJ1-6): DVKVTQSSRYLVKRTGEKVFLECVQDMDHENMFWYRQDPGLGLRLIYFSYDVKMKEKGDIPEGYSVSREKKERFSLILESASTNQTSMYLCASNNRVYNSPLHFGNGTRLTVT.